This T cell receptor (beta chain) was identified during a study of T cell responses to AZD1222 COVID-19 vaccine. Comment on this clone: What it binds is not known.

Generated by immunoSEQ multiplex PCR, the TCRdb table keeps only in-frame clones and is missing some. This sample has some 190,000 clones, with around 87% found just once. Whole-study results and caveats: Spike-specific TCRs gained breadth and depth after people received two AZD1222 doses. The donors showed a predominance of white British ancestry and of females, with possible underestimation of clonal diversity.

Germline trimming cut 7 bases from V and 5 bases from J; bases unmatched to any gene: 8. CDR3 length: 14 residues. Germline lookup yields CDR1 LNHDA and CDR2 SQIVND (reference sequence). V usage is TRBV19 and J usage is TRBJ1-5; 7 bases align to TRBD1. The sequencing used peripheral blood, collected on day 0 of AZD1222 vaccination. The sequence was collected from an adult in good health. This CDR3 is CASTPNRGYQPQHF. For the CDR3, the DNA is TGTGCCAGTACGCCGAACAGGGGTTATCAGCCCCAGCATTTT.